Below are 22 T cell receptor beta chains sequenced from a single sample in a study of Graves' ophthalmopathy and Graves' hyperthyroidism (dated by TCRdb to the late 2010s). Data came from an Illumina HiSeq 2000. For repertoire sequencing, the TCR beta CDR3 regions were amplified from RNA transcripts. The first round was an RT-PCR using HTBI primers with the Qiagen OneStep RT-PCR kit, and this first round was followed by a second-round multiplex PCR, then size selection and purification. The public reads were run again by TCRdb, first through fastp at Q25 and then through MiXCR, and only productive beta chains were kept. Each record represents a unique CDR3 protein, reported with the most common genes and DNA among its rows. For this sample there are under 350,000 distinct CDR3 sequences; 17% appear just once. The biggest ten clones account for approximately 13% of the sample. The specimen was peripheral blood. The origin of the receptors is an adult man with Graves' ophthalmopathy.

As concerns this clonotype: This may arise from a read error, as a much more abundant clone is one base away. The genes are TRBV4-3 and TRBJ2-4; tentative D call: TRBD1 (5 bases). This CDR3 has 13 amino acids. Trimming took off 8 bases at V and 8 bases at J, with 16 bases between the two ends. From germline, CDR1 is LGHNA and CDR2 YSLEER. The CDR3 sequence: CASCPREGDIQYF. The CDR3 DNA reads TGCGCCAGCTGCCCCCGCGAAGGGGACATTCAGTACTTC.

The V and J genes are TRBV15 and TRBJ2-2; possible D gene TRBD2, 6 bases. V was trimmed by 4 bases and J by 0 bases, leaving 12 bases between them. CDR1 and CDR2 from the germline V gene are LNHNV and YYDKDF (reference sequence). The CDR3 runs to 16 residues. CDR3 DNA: TGTGCCACCAGCATTCAGACGGGAGCGAACACCGGGGAGCTGTTTTTT. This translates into CATSIQTGANTGELFF.

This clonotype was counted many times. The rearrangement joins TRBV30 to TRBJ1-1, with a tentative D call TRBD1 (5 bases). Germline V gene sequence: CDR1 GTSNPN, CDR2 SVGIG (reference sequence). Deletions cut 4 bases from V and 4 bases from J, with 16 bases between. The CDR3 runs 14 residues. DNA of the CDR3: TGTGCCTGGAACGTAGAGGGACGGGGCACTGAAGCTTTCTTT. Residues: CAWNVEGRGTEAFF.

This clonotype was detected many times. The CDR3 protein is CASSYRGSTEAFF. CDR3 DNA: TGTGCCAGCAGTTACAGGGGGTCAACTGAAGCTTTCTTT. The chain links TRBV6-5 to TRBJ1-1; possibly TRBD1 for D (6 bases). The V and J ends lost 2 bases and 5 bases respectively, with 9 bases between them. The CDR3 loop spans 13 amino acids. Germline V gene lookup returns CDR1 MNHEY and CDR2 SVGAGI.

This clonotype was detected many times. The CDR3 loop reads CASSLGQHYGYTF. The CDR3 DNA is TGTGCCAGCAGCTTAGGGCAGCACTATGGCTACACCTTC. The rearrangement uses TRBV7-8 and TRBJ1-2; no reliable D call. This CDR3 spans 13 amino acids. V was shortened by 1 base and J by 3 bases, with 6 bases between the two germline ends. Germline assignment: CDR1 SGHVS and CDR2 FQNEAQ. Supplemented by reference TRBV7-8 and TRBJ1-2, the full variable domain reads GAGVSQSPRYKVAKRGQDVALRCDPISGHVSLFWYQQALGQGPEFLTYFQNEAQLDKSGLPSDRFFAERPEGSVSTLKIQRTQQEDSAVYLCASSLGQHYGYTFGSGTRLTVV.

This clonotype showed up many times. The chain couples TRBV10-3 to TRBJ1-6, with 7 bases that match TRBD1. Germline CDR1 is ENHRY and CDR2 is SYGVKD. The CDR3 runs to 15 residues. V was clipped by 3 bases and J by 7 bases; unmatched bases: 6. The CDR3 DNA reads TGTGCCATCAGTGAAGTTACAGGGGCAAATTCACCCCTCCACTTT. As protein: CAISEVTGANSPLHF.

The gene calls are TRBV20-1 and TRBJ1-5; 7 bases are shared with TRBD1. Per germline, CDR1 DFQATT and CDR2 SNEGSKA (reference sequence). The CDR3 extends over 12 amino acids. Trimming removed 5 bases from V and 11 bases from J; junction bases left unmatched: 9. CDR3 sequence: CSASGTEGAQHF. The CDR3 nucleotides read TGCAGTGCTTCCGGGACAGAAGGCGCCCAGCATTTT.

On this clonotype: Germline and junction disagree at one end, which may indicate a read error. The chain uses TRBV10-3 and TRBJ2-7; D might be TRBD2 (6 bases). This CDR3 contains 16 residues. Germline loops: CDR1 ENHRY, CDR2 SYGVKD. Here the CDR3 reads CASSESAGPLSYEQYF. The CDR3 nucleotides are TGTGCCAGCAGTGAGTCGGCGGGACCTTTGTCCTACGAGCAGTACTTC.

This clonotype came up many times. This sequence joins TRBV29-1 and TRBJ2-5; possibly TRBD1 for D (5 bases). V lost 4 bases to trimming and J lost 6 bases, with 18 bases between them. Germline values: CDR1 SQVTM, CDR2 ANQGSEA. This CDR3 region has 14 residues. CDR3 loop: CSVVLTAAPKTQYF. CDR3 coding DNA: TGCAGCGTTGTTTTGACAGCTGCTCCAAAGACCCAGTACTTC.

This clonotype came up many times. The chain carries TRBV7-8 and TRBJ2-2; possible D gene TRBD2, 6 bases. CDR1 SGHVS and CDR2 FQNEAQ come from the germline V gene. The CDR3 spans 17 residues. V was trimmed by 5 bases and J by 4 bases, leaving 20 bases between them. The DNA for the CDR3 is TGTGCCAGCAGCCCGTCATGGGGCGGGGTGGCCACCGGGGAGCTGTTTTTT. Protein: CASSPSWGGVATGELFF.

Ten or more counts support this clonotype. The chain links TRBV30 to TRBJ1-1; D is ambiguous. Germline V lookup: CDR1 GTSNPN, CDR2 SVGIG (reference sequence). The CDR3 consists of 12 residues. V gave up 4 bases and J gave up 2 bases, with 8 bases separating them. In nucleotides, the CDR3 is TGTGCCTGGACCCCAGTAAACACTGAAGCTTTCTTT. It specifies CAWTPVNTEAFF.

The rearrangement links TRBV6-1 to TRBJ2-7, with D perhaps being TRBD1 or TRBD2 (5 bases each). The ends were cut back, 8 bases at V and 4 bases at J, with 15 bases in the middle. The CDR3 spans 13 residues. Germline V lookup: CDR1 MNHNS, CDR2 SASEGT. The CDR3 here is CASALGVAYEQYF. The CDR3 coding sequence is TGTGCCAGCGCTTTGGGGGTCGCGTACGAGCAGTACTTC.

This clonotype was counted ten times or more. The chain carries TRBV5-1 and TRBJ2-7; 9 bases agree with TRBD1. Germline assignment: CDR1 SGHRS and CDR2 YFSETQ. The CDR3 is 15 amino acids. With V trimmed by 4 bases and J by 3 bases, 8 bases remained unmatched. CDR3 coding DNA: TGCGCCAGCAGCACCCAACAGGGGGCAGGCTACGAGCAGTACTTC. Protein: CASSTQQGAGYEQYF.

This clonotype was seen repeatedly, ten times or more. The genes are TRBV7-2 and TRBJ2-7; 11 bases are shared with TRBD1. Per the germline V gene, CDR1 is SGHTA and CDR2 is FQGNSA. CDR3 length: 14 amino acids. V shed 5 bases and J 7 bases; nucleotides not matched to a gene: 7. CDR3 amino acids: CASSRPGQGGEQYF. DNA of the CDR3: TGTGCCAGCAGCCGCCCGGGACAGGGGGGTGAGCAGTACTTC.

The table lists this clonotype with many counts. CDR3 loop: CASSLDRSNYEQYF. DNA for the CDR3: TGTGCCAGCAGCTTAGACAGGAGCAATTACGAGCAGTACTTC. The chain links TRBV7-9 to TRBJ2-7, with D possibly matching TRBD1 (5 bases). V lost 1 base, J lost 4 bases, and 11 bases lay in between. This CDR3 has 14 residues. Looked up from germline, CDR1 is SEHNR and CDR2 is FQNEAQ (reference sequence). The whole variable domain, filled in from reference TRBV7-9 and TRBJ2-7, reads DTGVSQNPRHKITKRGQNVTFRCDPISEHNRLYWYRQTLGQGPEFLTYFQNEAQLEKSRLLSDRFSAERPKGSFSTLEIQRTEQGDSAMYLCASSLDRSNYEQYFGPGTRLTVT.

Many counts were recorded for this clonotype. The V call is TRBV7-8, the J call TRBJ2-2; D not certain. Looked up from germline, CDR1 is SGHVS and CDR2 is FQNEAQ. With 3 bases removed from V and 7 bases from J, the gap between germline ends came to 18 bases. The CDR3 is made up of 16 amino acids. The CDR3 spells CASSFFQDRADGELFF. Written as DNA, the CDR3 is TGTGCCAGCAGCTTCTTTCAGGACCGGGCAGACGGGGAGCTGTTTTTT.

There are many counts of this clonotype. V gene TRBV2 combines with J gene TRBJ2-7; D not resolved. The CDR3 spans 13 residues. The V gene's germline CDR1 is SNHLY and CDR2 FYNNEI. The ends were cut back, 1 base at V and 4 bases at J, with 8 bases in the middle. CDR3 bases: TGTGCCAGCAGTGAAGAGAGGTGGTACGAGCAGTACTTC. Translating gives CASSEERWYEQYF.

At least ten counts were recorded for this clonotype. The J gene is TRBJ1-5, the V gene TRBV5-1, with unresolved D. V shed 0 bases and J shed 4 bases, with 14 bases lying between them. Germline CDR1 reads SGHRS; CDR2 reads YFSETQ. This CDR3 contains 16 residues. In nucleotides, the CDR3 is TGCGCCAGCAGCTTGGAGGGAACCCTGGGGAATCAGCCCCAGCATTTT. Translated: CASSLEGTLGNQPQHF.

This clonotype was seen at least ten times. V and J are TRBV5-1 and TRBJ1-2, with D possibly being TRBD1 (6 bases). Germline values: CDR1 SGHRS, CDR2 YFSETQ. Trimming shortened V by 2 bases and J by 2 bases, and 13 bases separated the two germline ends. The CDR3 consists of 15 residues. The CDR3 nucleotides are TGCGCCAGCAGCTTACAGGGCCTCCACAACTATGGCTACACCTTC. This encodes CASSLQGLHNYGYTF.

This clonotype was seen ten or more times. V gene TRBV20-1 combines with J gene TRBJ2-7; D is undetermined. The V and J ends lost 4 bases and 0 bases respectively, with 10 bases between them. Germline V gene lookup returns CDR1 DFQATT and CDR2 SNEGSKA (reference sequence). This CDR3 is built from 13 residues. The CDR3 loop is CSAIGRSSYEQYF. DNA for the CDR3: TGCAGTGCTATCGGACGCAGCTCCTACGAGCAGTACTTC.

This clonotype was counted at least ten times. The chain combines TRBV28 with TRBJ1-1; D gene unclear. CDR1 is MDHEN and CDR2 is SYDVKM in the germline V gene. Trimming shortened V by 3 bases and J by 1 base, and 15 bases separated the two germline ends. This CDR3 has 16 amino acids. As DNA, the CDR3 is TGTGCCAGCAGTTTCCCGGGCATAGGAGGGAACACTGAAGCTTTCTTT. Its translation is CASSFPGIGGNTEAFF.

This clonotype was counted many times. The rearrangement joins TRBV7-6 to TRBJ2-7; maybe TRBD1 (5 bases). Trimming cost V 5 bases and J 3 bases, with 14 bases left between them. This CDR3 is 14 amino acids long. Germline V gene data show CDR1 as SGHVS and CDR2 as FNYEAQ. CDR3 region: CASSETALGYEQYF. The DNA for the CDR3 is TGTGCCAGCAGCGAGACAGCCCTCGGCTACGAGCAGTACTTC. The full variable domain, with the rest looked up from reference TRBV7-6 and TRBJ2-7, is GAGVSQSPRYKVTKRGQDVALRCDPISGHVSLYWYRQALGQGPEFLTYFNYEAQQDKSGLPNDRFSAERPEGSISTLTIQRTEQRDSAMYRCASSETALGYEQYFGPGTRLTVT.